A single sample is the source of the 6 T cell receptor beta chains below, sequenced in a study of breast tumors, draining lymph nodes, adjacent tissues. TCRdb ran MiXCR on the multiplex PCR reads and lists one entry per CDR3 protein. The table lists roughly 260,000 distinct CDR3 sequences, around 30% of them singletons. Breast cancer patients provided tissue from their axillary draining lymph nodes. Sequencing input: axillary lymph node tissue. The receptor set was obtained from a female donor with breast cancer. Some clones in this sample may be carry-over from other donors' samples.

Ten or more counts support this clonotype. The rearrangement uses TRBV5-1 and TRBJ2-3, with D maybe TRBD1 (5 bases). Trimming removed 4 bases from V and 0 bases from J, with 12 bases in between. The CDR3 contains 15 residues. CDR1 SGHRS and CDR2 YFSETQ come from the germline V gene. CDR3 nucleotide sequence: TGCGCCAGCAGCCCCCGGACAACTAGCACAGATACGCAGTATTTT. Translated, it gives CASSPRTTSTDTQYF.

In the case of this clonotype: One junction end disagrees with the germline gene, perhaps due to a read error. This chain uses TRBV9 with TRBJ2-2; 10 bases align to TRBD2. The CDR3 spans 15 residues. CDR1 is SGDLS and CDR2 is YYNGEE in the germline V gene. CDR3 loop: CASSLGLAGVGEPFF. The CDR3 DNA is TGTGCCAGCAGCTTAGGTCTAGCGGGAGTTGGGGAGCCGTTTTTT.

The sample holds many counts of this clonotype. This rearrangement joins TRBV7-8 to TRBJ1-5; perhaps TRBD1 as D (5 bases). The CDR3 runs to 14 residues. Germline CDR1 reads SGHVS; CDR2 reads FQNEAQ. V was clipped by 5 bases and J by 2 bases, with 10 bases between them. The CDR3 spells CASSPREGNQPQHF. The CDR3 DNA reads TGTGCCAGCAGCCCCAGGGAGGGCAATCAGCCCCAGCATTTT.

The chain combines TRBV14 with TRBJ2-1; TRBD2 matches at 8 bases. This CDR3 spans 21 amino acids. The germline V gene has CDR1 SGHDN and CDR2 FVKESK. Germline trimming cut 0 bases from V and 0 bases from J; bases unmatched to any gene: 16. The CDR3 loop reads CASSQESLAGYSTSSYNEQFF. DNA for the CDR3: TGTGCCAGCAGCCAAGAAAGCCTAGCGGGTTATTCCACCAGCTCCTACAATGAGCAGTTCTTC.

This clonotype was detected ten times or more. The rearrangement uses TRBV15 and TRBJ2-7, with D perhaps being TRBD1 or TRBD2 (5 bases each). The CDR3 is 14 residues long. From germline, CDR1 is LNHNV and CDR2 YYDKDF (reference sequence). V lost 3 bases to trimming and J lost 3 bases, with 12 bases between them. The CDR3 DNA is TGTGCCACCAGCAGCAGGGAGTGGAGCTACGAGCAGTACTTC. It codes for CATSSREWSYEQYF.

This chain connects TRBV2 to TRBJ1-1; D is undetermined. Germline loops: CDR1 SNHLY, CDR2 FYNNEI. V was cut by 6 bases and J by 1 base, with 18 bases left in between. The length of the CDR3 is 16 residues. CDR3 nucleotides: TGTGCCAGCAGCCCCGACCCCCCACGACCGAACACTGAAGCTTTCTTT. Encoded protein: CASSPDPPRPNTEAFF. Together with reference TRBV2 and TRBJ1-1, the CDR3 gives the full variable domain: EPEVTQTPSHQVTQMGQEVILRCVPISNHLYFYWYRQILGQKVEFLVSFYNNEISEKSEIFDDQFSVERPDGSNFTLKIRSTKLEDSAMYFCASSPDPPRPNTEAFFGQGTRLTVV.